The clone carrying this TCR beta chain was counted between two and nine times. This sample was taken from a study of T cells in Graves' hyperthyroidism and ophthalmopathy. Amplification of TCR beta CDR3 regions used RNA as the template. An initial round of RT-PCR targeting the TCR CDR3 relied on the HTBI primer set. TCRdb reanalysed the multiplex PCR reads using MiXCR and keeps one entry per CDR3 protein. The sample yields 450,000 to 500,000 distinct CDR3 sequences, about 22% seen once. Trimming at V came to 6 bases and at J to 7 bases, leaving 4 bases not matched to a gene. Germline lookup yields CDR1 MDHEN and CDR2 SYDVKM. The CDR3 is 13 amino acids.

The source of this sequence is an older woman with Graves' ophthalmopathy. Sequencing was performed on blood. The chain couples TRBV28 to TRBJ1-5, with 9 bases lining up with TRBD1. This CDR3 is CASRQGARQPQHF. The CDR3 coding sequence is TGTGCCAGCAGACAGGGGGCGCGACAGCCCCAGCATTTT. The full variable domain, in which reference TRBV28 and TRBJ1-5 provide the parts outside the CDR3, is DVKVTQSSRYLVKRTGEKVFLECVQDMDHENMFWYRQDPGLGLRLIYFSYDVKMKEKGDIPEGYSVSREKKERFSLILESASTNQTSMYLCASRQGARQPQHFGDGTRLSIL.